These T cell receptor beta chains were read from a single sample in a study of shared clonotypes between healthy human individuals. The repertoire was sequenced with immunoSEQ multiplex PCR; TCRdb's copy has only in-frame clones and lacks some. The sample includes about 1 million clones, about 77% of them seen just once. The sequenced sample was memory CD4+ T cells sorted from blood. These receptors came from a young man in good health. Each CDR3 is given without its conserved first and last residue.

J	V	length	CDR3
TRBJ2-2	TRBV9	12	ASSVDPETGELF
TRBJ1-2	TRBV5-1	13	ASSFVGAGDYGYT
TRBJ2-7	TRBV6-6	11	ASSESYAYEQY
TRBJ2-7	TRBV23-1	13	ASSQSEGGLYEQY
TRBJ2-7	TRBV11-3	11	ASSLALGWEQY
TRBJ2-5	TRBV11-2	12	ASSPAGGQETQY
TRBJ2-1	TRBV7-3	12	ARRADDPYNEQF
TRBJ2-7	TRBV18	13	ASSPTGQGQYEQY
TRBJ1-1	TRBV21-1	13	ASSKKDSPNTEAF
TRBJ2-1	TRBV23-1	14	ASSRNRDRAYNEQF
TRBJ2-5	TRBV5-1	11	ASRGQGYETQY
TRBJ2-5	TRBV7-2	15	ASSLGVRQRGEETQY
TRBJ1-4	TRBV5-1	15	ASSSPGTGGSNEKLF
TRBJ1-4	TRBV7-9	14	ASALLTGKVNEKLF
TRBJ2-3	TRBV18	10	ASSDLTDTQY
TRBJ1-2	TRBV4-1	12	ASSQDGQKYGYT
TRBJ1-1	TRBV5-6	12	ASSLGDSQVPAF
TRBJ1-1	TRBV29-1	11	SLGTGGSTEAF
TRBJ2-7	TRBV7-9	13	ASTPGGAGIDEQY
TRBJ1-6	TRBV30	11	AWGDREDSPLH
TRBJ1-2	TRBV29-1	9	SAGPDEGYT
TRBJ2-7	TRBV5-1	12	ASSLQGQSYEQY
TRBJ2-7	TRBV6-6	8	ASGLGEQY
TRBJ2-1	TRBV18	14	ASSLILLAGVNEQF
TRBJ2-2	TRBV27	14	ASSLSSGEISGELF
TRBJ1-4	TRBV2	12	ASSATGFNEKLF
TRBJ2-5	TRBV9	13	ASSVAPYGGETQY
TRBJ2-3	TRBV9	15	ASSSRDVRASTDTQY
TRBJ1-1	TRBV10-2	13	ASSDLLADLGEAF
TRBJ2-1	TRBV7-2	13	ASSLSGGQYNEQF
TRBJ1-2	TRBV6-1	11	ASSDAGLYGYT
TRBJ1-4	TRBV7-3	12	ASSLGDRGEKLF
TRBJ1-1	TRBV7-9	17	ASSLNRYDRGDLDTEAF
TRBJ2-7	TRBV6-5	12	ASSILGNPYEQY
.	TRBV5-6	11	ASSPLGSYEQY
TRBJ1-1	TRBV11-2	14	ASSLVTGVRNTEAF